This T cell receptor beta chain came from a study of shared clonotypes between healthy human individuals. Findings of the study overall: A limitation of the genetic and exposure-history diversity represented arose from few donors.

This CDR3 has 15 amino acids. The ends were cut back, 2 bases at V and 0 bases at J, with 9 bases in the middle. The germline V gene encodes CDR1 SGHTA and CDR2 FQGTGA. Concerning this clone: Antigen: not known.

Study processing details: ImmunoSEQ output lacked quality scores and full-length reads, limiting matched filtering. The table came from immunoSEQ multiplex PCR; TCRdb's copy has only in-frame clones and leaves some out. The DNA gave D and trimming, while V, J and clone size come from that table. The sample lists about 490,000 clones, 70% to 80% occurring once. V and J are TRBV7-3 and TRBJ2-3, with TRBD2 as a possible D gene (5 bases). The clonotype was recovered from a woman in her thirties or forties in good health. Some clones in this sample may be carry-over from other donors' samples. Sequencing input: PBMCs. The CDR3 nucleotides read TGTGCCAGCAGCTTAGTCCCGGGAAGCACAGATACGCAGTATTTT. Translated, it gives CASSLVPGSTDTQYF.